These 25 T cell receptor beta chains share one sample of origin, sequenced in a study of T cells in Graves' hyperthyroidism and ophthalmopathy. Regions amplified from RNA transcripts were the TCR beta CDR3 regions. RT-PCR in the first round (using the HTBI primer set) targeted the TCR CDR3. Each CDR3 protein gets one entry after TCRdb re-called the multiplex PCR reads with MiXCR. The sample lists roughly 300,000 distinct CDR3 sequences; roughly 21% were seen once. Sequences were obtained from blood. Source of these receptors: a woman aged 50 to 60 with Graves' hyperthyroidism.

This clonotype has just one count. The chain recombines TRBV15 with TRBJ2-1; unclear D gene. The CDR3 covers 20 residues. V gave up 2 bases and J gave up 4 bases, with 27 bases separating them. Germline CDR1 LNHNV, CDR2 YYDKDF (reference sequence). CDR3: CATSRTGWPGPETKYNEQFF. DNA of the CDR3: TGTGCCACCAGCAGAACGGGTTGGCCCGGGCCCGAAACGAAGTACAATGAGCAGTTCTTC. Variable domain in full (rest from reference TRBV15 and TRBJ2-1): DAMVIQNPRYQVTQFGKPVTLSCSQTLNHNVMYWYQQKSSQAPKLLFHYYDKDFNNEADTPDNFQSRRPNTSFCFLDIRSPGLGDTAMYLCATSRTGWPGPETKYNEQFFGPGTRLTVL.

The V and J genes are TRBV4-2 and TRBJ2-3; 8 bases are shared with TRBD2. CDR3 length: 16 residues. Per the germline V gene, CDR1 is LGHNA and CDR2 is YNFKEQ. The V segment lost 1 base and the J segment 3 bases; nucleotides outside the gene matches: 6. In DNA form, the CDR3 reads TGTGCCAGCAGCCAAGCTAGTAGCGGGGCGACAGATACGCAGTATTTT. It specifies CASSQASSGATDTQYF.

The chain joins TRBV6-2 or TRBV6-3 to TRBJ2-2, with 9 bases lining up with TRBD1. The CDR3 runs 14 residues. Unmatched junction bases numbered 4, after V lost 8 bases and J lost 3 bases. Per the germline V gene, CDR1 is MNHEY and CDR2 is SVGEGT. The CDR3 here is CASRTGDDTGELFF. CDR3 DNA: TGTGCCAGCCGGACAGGGGACGACACCGGGGAGCTGTTTTTT.

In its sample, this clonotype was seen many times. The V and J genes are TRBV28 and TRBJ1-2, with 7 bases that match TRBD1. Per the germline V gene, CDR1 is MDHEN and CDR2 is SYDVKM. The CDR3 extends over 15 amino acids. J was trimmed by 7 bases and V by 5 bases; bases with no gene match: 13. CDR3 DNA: TGTGCCAGCAGTCCCCTCAGACAGGGACGGCGTGGCTACACCTTC. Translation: CASSPLRQGRRGYTF.

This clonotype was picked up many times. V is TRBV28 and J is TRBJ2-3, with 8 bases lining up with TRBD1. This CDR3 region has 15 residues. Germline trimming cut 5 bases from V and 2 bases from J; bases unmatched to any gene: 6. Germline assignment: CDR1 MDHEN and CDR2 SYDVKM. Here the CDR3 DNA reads TGTGCCAGCAGTCCCCGGGACAGGCACACAGATACGCAGTATTTT. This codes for CASSPRDRHTDTQYF.

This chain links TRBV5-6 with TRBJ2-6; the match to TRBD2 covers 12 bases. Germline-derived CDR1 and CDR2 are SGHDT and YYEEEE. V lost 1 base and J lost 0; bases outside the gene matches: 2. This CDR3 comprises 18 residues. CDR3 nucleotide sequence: TGTGCCAGCAGCTTGACACTAGCGGGGGGCTCTGGGGCCAACGTCCTGACTTTC. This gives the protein CASSLTLAGGSGANVLTF.

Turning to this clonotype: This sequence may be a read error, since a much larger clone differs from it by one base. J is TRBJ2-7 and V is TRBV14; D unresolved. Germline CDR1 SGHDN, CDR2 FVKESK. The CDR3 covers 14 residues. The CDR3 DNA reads TGTACCAGCAGCCAAGATCCTATTCCTCGCGAGCAGTACTTC. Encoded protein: CTSSQDPIPREQYF.

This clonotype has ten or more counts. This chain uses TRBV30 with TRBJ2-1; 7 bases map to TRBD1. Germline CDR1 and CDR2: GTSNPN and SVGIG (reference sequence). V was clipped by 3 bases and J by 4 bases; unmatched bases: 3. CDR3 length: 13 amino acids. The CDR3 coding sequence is TGTGCCTGGAGCCGGGACAGTTACAATGAGCAGTTCTTC. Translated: CAWSRDSYNEQFF.

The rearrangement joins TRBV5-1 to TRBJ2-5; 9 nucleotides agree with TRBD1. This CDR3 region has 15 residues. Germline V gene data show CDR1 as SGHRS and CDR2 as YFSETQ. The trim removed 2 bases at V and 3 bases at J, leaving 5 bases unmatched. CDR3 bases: TGCGCCAGCAGCTTCACCGGGACAGGGAAAGAGACCCAGTACTTC. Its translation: CASSFTGTGKETQYF.

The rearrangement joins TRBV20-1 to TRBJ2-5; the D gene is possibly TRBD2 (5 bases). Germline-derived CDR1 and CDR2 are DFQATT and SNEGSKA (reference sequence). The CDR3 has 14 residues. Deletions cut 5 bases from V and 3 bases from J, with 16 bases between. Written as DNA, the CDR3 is TGCAGTGCTCTACAACCCAGCGGAAAAGAGACCCAGTACTTC. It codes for CSALQPSGKETQYF.

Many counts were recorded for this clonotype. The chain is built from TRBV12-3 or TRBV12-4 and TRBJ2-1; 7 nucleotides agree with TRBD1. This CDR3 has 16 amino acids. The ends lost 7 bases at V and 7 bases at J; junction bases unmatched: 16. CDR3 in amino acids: CASNPHRGTHTNEQFF. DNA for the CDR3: TGTGCCAGCAACCCTCACAGGGGAACACACACAAATGAGCAGTTCTTC.

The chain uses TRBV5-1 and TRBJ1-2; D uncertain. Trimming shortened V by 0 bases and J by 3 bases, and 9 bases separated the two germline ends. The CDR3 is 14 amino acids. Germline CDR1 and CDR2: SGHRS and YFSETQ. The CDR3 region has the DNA TGCGCCAGCAGCTTGGATCCCGATTACTATGGCTACACCTTC. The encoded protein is CASSLDPDYYGYTF.

CDR3 bases: TGTGCCAGCAGCCAAGAGATTCTAGCGGGGGACCTCTGGGAGCAGTACTTC. This sequence encodes CASSQEILAGDLWEQYF. The chain is built from TRBV3-1 and TRBJ2-7; TRBD2 matches 10 bases. J was trimmed by 7 bases and V by 0 bases; bases with no gene match: 12. This CDR3 contains 17 residues. The germline gives CDR1 LGHDT, CDR2 YNNKEL (reference sequence).

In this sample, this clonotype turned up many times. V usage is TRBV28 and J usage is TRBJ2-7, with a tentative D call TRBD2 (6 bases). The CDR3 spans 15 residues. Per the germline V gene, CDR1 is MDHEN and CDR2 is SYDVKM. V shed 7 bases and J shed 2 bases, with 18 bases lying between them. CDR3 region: CASTHDGRATYEQYF. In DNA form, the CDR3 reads TGTGCCAGCACCCATGACGGGAGAGCCACCTACGAGCAGTACTTC.

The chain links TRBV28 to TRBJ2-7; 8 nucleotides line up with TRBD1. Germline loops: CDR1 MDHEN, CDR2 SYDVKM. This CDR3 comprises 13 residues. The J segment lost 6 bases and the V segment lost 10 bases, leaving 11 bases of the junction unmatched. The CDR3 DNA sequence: TGTGCCATAACAGGGGGGAGTGTGGTCGAGCAGTACTTC. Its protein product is CAITGGSVVEQYF.

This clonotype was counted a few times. CDR3 region: CASSASTGELFF. CDR3 DNA sequence: TGTGCCAGCAGTGCCAGCACCGGGGAGCTGTTTTTT. The chain combines TRBV6-1 with TRBJ2-2; no clear D. The germline V gene encodes CDR1 MNHNS and CDR2 SASEGT. This CDR3 region has 12 residues. Trimming pared 4 bases from V and 4 bases from J, leaving 4 bases between.

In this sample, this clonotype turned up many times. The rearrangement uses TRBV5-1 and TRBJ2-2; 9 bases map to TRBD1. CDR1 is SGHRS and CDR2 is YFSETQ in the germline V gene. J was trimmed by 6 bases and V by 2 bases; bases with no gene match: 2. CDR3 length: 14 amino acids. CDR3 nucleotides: TGCGCCAGCAGCTTCCGACAGGGGGCCGGGGAGCTGTTTTTT. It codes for CASSFRQGAGELFF.

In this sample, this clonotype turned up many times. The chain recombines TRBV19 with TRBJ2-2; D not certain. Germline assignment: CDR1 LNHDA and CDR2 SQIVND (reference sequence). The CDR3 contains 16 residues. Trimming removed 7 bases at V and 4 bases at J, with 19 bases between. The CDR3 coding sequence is TGTGCCAGTACTACTTTGTTGGGCACGGGCACCGGGGAGCTGTTTTTT. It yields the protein CASTTLLGTGTGELFF. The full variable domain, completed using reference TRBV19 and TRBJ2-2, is DGGITQSPKYLFRKEGQNVTLSCEQNLNHDAMYWYRQDPGQGLRLIYYSQIVNDFQKGDIAEGYSVSREKKESFPLTVTSAQKNPTAFYLCASTTLLGTGTGELFFGEGSRLTVL.

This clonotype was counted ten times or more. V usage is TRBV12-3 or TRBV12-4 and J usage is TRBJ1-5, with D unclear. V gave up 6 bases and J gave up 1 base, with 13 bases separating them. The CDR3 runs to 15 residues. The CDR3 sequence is CASRVIPGSNQPQHF. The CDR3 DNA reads TGTGCCAGCAGGGTTATCCCGGGGAGCAATCAGCCCCAGCATTTT.

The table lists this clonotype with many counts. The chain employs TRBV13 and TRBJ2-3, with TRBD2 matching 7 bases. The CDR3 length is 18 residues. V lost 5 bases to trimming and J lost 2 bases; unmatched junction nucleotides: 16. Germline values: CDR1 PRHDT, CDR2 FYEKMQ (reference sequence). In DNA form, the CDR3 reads TGTGCCAGCAGCCGCGGAACACCTAGACTAGCCACCACAGATACGCAGTATTTT. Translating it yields CASSRGTPRLATTDTQYF.

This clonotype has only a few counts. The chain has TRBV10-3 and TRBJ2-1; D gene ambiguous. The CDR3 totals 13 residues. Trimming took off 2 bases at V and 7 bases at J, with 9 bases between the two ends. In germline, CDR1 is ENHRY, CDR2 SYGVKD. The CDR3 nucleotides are TGTGCCATCAGTGAGACGGCCTTAAATGAGCAGTTCTTC. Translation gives CAISETALNEQFF.

The CDR3 loop reads CASSFTGSTNEKLFF. CDR3 DNA sequence: TGCGCCAGCAGCTTCACAGGGAGTACTAATGAAAAACTGTTTTTT. This sequence joins TRBV5-1 and TRBJ1-4, with D perhaps matching TRBD1 (6 bases). This CDR3 is built from 15 residues. Between the trimmed V and J ends, which lost 2 bases and 2 bases, there was a span of 10 bases. The germline V gene has CDR1 SGHRS and CDR2 YFSETQ.

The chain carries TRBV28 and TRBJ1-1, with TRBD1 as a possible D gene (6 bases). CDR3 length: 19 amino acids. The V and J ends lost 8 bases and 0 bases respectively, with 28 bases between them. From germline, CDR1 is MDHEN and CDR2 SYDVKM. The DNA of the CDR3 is TGTGCCAGCCCGCCGGGACAACCACCTCACGCCCTCATGAACACTGAAGCTTTCTTT. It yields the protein CASPPGQPPHALMNTEAFF.

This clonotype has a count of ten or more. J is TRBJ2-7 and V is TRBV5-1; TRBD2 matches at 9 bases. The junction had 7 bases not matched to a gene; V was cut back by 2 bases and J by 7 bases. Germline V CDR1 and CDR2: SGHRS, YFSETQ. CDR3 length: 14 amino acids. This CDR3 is CASSFRAGGGEQYF. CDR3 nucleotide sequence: TGCGCCAGCAGCTTTAGGGCGGGGGGGGGTGAGCAGTACTTC.

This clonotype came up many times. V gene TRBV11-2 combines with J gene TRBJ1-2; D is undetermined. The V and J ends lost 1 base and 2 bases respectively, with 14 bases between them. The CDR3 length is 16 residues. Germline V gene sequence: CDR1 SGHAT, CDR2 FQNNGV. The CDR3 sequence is CASSLVAAALNYGYTF. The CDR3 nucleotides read TGTGCCAGCAGCTTAGTGGCCGCCGCGCTCAACTATGGCTACACCTTC.